This entry concerns a single T cell receptor (beta chain). This sequence may be a read error, since a much larger clone differs from it by one base. The CDR3 contains 15 residues. This entry comes from a study of identical twins. TCRdb re-called the 5' RACE reads through MiXCR, storing one row per CDR3 protein. The table shows 200,000 to 250,000 distinct CDR3 sequences, with about 7% occurring only once. This same sample was also taken into another study, of yellow fever vaccine responses in identical twins.

The sequence was obtained from a woman younger than 35 in good health. Sample: memory (CD45RO+) T cells sorted from blood. The chain uses TRBV12-3 or TRBV12-4 and TRBJ2-3; 9 bases are a match to TRBD2. CDR3 sequence reads: CVSSHSGSRTDTQYF. The DNA of the CDR3 is TGTGTCAGCAGTCATAGCGGGAGTCGCACAGATACGCAGTATTTT.